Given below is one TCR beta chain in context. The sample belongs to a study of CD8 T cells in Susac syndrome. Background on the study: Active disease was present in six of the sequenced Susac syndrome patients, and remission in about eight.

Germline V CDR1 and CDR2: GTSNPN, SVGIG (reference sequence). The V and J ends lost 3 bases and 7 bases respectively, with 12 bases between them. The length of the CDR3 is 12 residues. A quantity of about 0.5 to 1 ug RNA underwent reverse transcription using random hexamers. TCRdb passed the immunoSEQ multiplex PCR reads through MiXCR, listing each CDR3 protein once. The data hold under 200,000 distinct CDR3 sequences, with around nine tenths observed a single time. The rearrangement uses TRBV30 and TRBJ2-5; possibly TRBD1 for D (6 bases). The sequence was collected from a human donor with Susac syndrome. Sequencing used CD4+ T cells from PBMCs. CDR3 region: CAWSEIRGTQYF. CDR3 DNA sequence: TGTGCCTGGAGCGAAATCAGGGGGACCCAGTACTTC.